Below are 32 T cell receptor beta chains sequenced from a single sample in a study of cytomegalovirus exposure and HLA in healthy donors. This table comes from immunoSEQ multiplex PCR, and its TCRdb copy is limited to in-frame clones, with some not included. The table has 120,000 or so clones, about nine tenths seen once. What was sequenced was PBMCs. These receptors originate from a woman aged 18-29 years in good health and CMV-seronegative.

V and J are TRBV7-2 and TRBJ2-2; D perhaps matches TRBD1 (5 bases). The CDR3 has 14 amino acids. Trimming cost V 4 bases and J 4 bases, with 10 bases left between them. CDR1 SGHTA and CDR2 FQGNSA come from the germline V gene. The CDR3: CASSSWGFTGELFF. CDR3 bases: TGTGCCAGCAGCTCCTGGGGCTTCACCGGGGAGCTGTTTTTT.

The chain carries TRBV15 and TRBJ1-5; D possibly corresponds to TRBD1 (5 bases). Germline values: CDR1 LNHNV, CDR2 YYDKDF (reference sequence). Deletions cut 4 bases from V and 7 bases from J, with 17 bases between. The CDR3 contains 15 residues. CDR3 in DNA: TGTGCCACCAGCACAAGTCTAGGGGTAGGGCAGCCCCAGCATTTT. As protein: CATSTSLGVGQPQHF.

This chain uses TRBV7-9 with TRBJ2-2, with 9 bases identical to TRBD1. The CDR3 extends over 18 amino acids. Trimming cost V 7 bases and J 4 bases; bases outside gene matches: 16. Germline CDR1 reads SEHNR; CDR2 reads FQNEAQ (reference sequence). This CDR3 is CASTTQPGQGNFTGELFF. The CDR3 DNA follows: TGTGCCAGCACCACTCAACCCGGACAGGGGAATTTCACCGGGGAGCTGTTTTTT.

The chain employs TRBV5-6 and TRBJ2-1; 7 nucleotides agree with TRBD2. Germline CDR1 SGHDT, CDR2 YYEEEE. The CDR3 is 13 residues long. After removal of 0 bases from V and 10 bases from J, the junction contained 4 bases not matched to a gene. The CDR3 DNA reads TGTGCCAGCAGCTTGGGGTCGCGGGAGGAGCAGTTCTTC. Amino acid sequence: CASSLGSREEQFF.

The chain recombines TRBV11-3 with TRBJ2-7; D not resolved. The germline V and J ends were trimmed by 1 base and 2 bases, with 6 bases remaining between them. From germline, CDR1 is SGHNT and CDR2 YENEEA. The CDR3 length is 13 residues. CDR3 amino acids: CASSLAGAYEQYF. CDR3 sequence (DNA): TGTGCCAGCAGCTTAGCAGGTGCCTACGAGCAGTACTTC. Combining the CDR3 with reference TRBV11-3 and TRBJ2-7 gives the whole variable domain EAGVVQSPRYKIIEKKQPVAFWCNPISGHNTLYWYLQNLGQGPELLIRYENEEAVDDSQLPKDRFSAERLKGVDSTLKIQPAELGDSAVYLCASSLAGAYEQYFGPGTRLTVT.

This clone was seen only once. The rearrangement links TRBV27 to TRBJ2-1; 9 bases are a match to TRBD2. The CDR3 covers 15 residues. Per the germline V gene, CDR1 is MNHEY and CDR2 is SMNVEV (reference sequence). V shed 4 bases, J shed 6 bases, and the junction held 7 bases outside the gene matches. The CDR3: CASSSLAGTSNEQFF. CDR3 sequence (DNA): TGTGCCAGCAGTTCCCTAGCGGGAACTAGCAATGAGCAGTTCTTC.

This clone was observed a handful of times. This chain joins TRBV4-1 and TRBJ2-4; D is possibly TRBD1 (7 bases). Germline lookup yields CDR1 MGHRA and CDR2 YSYEKL. The V end lost 2 bases, the J end lost 1 base, and 18 bases lay between the germline ends. The CDR3 totals 18 residues. The CDR3 protein is CASSQRSGGLLAKNIQYF. For the CDR3, the DNA is TGCGCCAGCAGCCAAAGATCAGGGGGGTTGTTGGCCAAAAACATTCAGTACTTC.

This sequence joins TRBV6-5 and TRBJ2-7; D is unresolved. This CDR3 spans 15 amino acids. V shed 6 bases and J shed 0 bases, with 15 bases lying between them. The germline CDR1 and CDR2 sequences are MNHEY and SVGAGI. CDR3 region: CASSPRGLSSYEQYF. In nucleotides, the CDR3 is TGTGCCAGCAGCCCCCGAGGCTTAAGCTCCTACGAGCAGTACTTC.

The chain combines TRBV4-1 with TRBJ2-7; maybe TRBD1 (6 bases). The CDR3 loop spans 14 amino acids. Trimming took off 1 base at V and 5 bases at J, with 12 bases between the two ends. Germline V gene data show CDR1 as MGHRA and CDR2 as YSYEKL. The CDR3 DNA reads TGCGCCAGCAGCCAAGTGGGGGCGGCCAACGAGCAGTACTTC. This sequence encodes CASSQVGAANEQYF.

The chain links TRBV18 to TRBJ2-6, with D unresolved. The CDR3 has 15 residues. With 2 bases removed from V and 0 bases from J, the gap between germline ends came to 5 bases. The V gene's germline CDR1 is KGHSH and CDR2 LQKENI. For the CDR3, the DNA is TGTGCCAGCTCACCATCAGTCTCTGGGGCCAACGTCCTGACTTTC. It specifies CASSPSVSGANVLTF.

This clone was detected once. This chain connects TRBV28 to TRBJ1-1; 8 nucleotides line up with TRBD1. The CDR3 runs to 14 residues. From germline, CDR1 is MDHEN and CDR2 SYDVKM. Losses at the gene ends were 10 bases for V and 3 bases for J; bases not matched to a gene: 10. The CDR3 nucleotides read TGTGCCACCCAAGGACAGGGTTTTTACACTGAAGCTTTCTTT. It is translated as CATQGQGFYTEAFF.

The rearrangement links TRBV15 to TRBJ2-5, with 7 bases identical to TRBD2. With 2 bases clipped from V and 5 bases from J, the junction kept 11 bases outside the gene matches. Germline CDR1 and CDR2: LNHNV and YYDKDF (reference sequence). CDR3 size: 16 residues. CDR3 sequence: CATSRRTTAGLETQYF. CDR3 nucleotide sequence: TGTGCCACCAGCAGAAGAACAACAGCGGGATTGGAGACCCAGTACTTC.

This clone was seen a handful of times. The chain uses TRBV27 and TRBJ2-7; a possible D gene is TRBD2 (5 bases). The CDR3 has 13 amino acids. Trimming took 4 bases from V and 4 from J, leaving 11 bases between them. CDR1 and CDR2 (germline): MNHEY, SMNVEV (reference sequence). In DNA form, the CDR3 reads TGTGCCAGCAGTTATGGGAGTGGTTACGAGCAGTACTTC. Its protein product is CASSYGSGYEQYF.

The chain recombines TRBV28 with TRBJ1-1, with D perhaps TRBD1 (5 bases). The CDR3 is 12 amino acids. V was pared by 7 bases and J by 3 bases, with 9 bases between. The germline V gene encodes CDR1 MDHEN and CDR2 SYDVKM. CDR3 region: CASTRGYTEAFF. Here the CDR3 DNA reads TGTGCCAGCACTAGGGGCTACACTGAAGCTTTCTTT.

The chain carries TRBV6-5 and TRBJ2-1, with 8 positions matching TRBD2. This CDR3 has 13 amino acids. Germline V gene lookup returns CDR1 MNHEY and CDR2 SVGAGI. The J segment lost 9 bases and the V segment lost 2 bases, leaving 3 bases of the junction unmatched. The CDR3 here is CASSYTAGGEQFF. The CDR3, as DNA: TGTGCCAGCAGTTACACCGCGGGGGGTGAGCAGTTCTTC.

The gene calls are TRBV6-4 and TRBJ1-1; no clear D gene. V was pared by 5 bases and J by 1 base, with 8 bases between. This CDR3 comprises 13 residues. In germline, CDR1 is MRHNA, CDR2 SNTAGT. The CDR3 DNA is TGTGCCAGCAGTAACTACAGGAACACTGAAGCTTTCTTT. Translation gives CASSNYRNTEAFF.

The genes are TRBV5-4 and TRBJ1-2; D is uncertain. The CDR3 totals 13 residues. Trimming shortened V by 0 bases and J by 4 bases, and 7 bases separated the two germline ends. Germline lookup yields CDR1 SGHNT and CDR2 YYREEE (reference sequence). CDR3 in amino acids: CASSLAQAYGYTF. Written as DNA, the CDR3 is TGTGCCAGCAGCTTGGCCCAGGCCTATGGCTACACCTTC.

The gene calls are TRBV19 and TRBJ2-7; 10 bases agree with TRBD2. The CDR3 runs to 15 residues. J was trimmed by 4 bases and V by 5 bases; bases with no gene match: 8. Germline lookup yields CDR1 LNHDA and CDR2 SQIVND (reference sequence). CDR3 DNA sequence: TGTGCCAGTAGTCCAGCGGGAGGGCCTGGTTACGAGCAGTACTTC. It specifies CASSPAGGPGYEQYF.

This clone appeared a few times. This chain joins TRBV2 and TRBJ1-5; TRBD1 is a possible D gene (6 bases). The germline CDR1 and CDR2 sequences are SNHLY and FYNNEI. The CDR3 runs to 16 residues. The germline V and J ends were trimmed by 2 bases and 3 bases, with 14 bases remaining between them. CDR3 sequence (DNA): TGTGCCAGCAGTGAATGGGGCAGGGGTTCCAATCAGCCCCAGCATTTT. Translation gives CASSEWGRGSNQPQHF.

The chain employs TRBV5-1 and TRBJ1-2; 9 bases fit TRBD1. This CDR3 comprises 15 residues. Germline CDR1 is SGHRS and CDR2 is YFSETQ. V lost 9 bases and J lost 7; bases outside the gene matches: 16. CDR3 in amino acids: CATHTSGTGNGGYTF. The DNA for the CDR3 is TGCGCCACCCATACGTCCGGGACAGGGAACGGTGGCTACACCTTC. Variable domain in full (rest from reference TRBV5-1 and TRBJ1-2): KAGVTQTPRYLIKTRGQQVTLSCSPISGHRSVSWYQQTPGQGLQFLFEYFSETQRNKGNFPGRFSGRQFSNSRSEMNVSTLELGDSALYLCATHTSGTGNGGYTFGSGTRLTVV.

The V gene is TRBV19, the J gene TRBJ2-7, with 9 bases identical to TRBD1. J lost 6 bases, V lost 5 bases, and 11 bases had no gene match. In germline, CDR1 is LNHDA, CDR2 SQIVND (reference sequence). The CDR3 totals 15 residues. The CDR3 DNA is TGTGCCAGTAGTTCCACCGGGACAGGGTTTGCCGAGCAGTACTTC. Translating it yields CASSSTGTGFAEQYF.

V is TRBV7-9 and J is TRBJ2-3; D possibly corresponds to TRBD2 (7 bases). CDR1 is SEHNR, CDR2 FQNEAQ, per germline (reference sequence). This CDR3 is 15 amino acids long. Trimming pared 6 bases from V and 2 bases from J, leaving 15 bases between. CDR3 nucleotide sequence: TGTGCCAGCAGACAGAGGGGGGGACTCACAGATACGCAGTATTTT. Protein sequence: CASRQRGGLTDTQYF.

This clone was counted only a few times. The chain carries TRBV29-1 and TRBJ1-2, with 9 bases matching TRBD1. Losses at the gene ends were 7 bases for V and 8 bases for J; bases not matched to a gene: 5. The CDR3 extends over 11 amino acids. In germline, CDR1 is SQVTM, CDR2 ANQGSEA. For the CDR3, the DNA is TGCAGCGGAACGGGACAGGGCGGCTACACCTTC. Its translation: CSGTGQGGYTF. The complete variable domain, with remaining parts taken from reference TRBV29-1 and TRBJ1-2, reads SAVISQKPSRDICQRGTSLTIQCQVDSQVTMMFWYRQQPGQSLTLIATANQGSEATYESGFVIDKFPISRPNLTFSTLTVSNMSPEDSSIYLCSGTGQGGYTFGSGTRLTVV.

The CDR3 loop is CSVSGQGRGEQYF. The CDR3 DNA is TGCAGCGTTTCGGGACAGGGAAGAGGGGAGCAGTACTTC. The chain is built from TRBV29-1 and TRBJ2-7, with 9 bases fitting TRBD1. The ends lost 5 bases at V and 7 bases at J; junction bases unmatched: 9. CDR3 length: 13 amino acids. Per germline, CDR1 SQVTM and CDR2 ANQGSEA.

The chain recombines TRBV11-3 with TRBJ2-7; 9 bases match TRBD2. The CDR3 runs 19 residues. Losses at the gene ends were 3 bases for V and 1 base for J; bases not matched to a gene: 16. Germline V CDR1 and CDR2: SGHNT, YENEEA. CDR3 sequence (DNA): TGTGCCAGCAGCTTGGCCCTACTAGCGGGTGCGCCATCGTCCTACGAGCAGTACTTC. It translates to CASSLALLAGAPSSYEQYF. Combining the CDR3 with reference TRBV11-3 and TRBJ2-7 gives the whole variable domain EAGVVQSPRYKIIEKKQPVAFWCNPISGHNTLYWYLQNLGQGPELLIRYENEEAVDDSQLPKDRFSAERLKGVDSTLKIQPAELGDSAVYLCASSLALLAGAPSSYEQYFGPGTRLTVT.

The chain carries TRBV29-1 and TRBJ1-3, with unresolved D. CDR1 SQVTM and CDR2 ANQGSEA come from the germline V gene. The CDR3 length is 16 residues. The V gene lost 5 bases and the J gene lost 0 bases, with 17 bases spanning the gap. CDR3 coding DNA: TGCAGCGTTAGTTTAGGGAGGGAAGACTCTGGAAACACCATATATTTT. Amino acid sequence: CSVSLGREDSGNTIYF. Supplemented by reference TRBV29-1 and TRBJ1-3, the full variable domain reads SAVISQKPSRDICQRGTSLTIQCQVDSQVTMMFWYRQQPGQSLTLIATANQGSEATYESGFVIDKFPISRPNLTFSTLTVSNMSPEDSSIYLCSVSLGREDSGNTIYFGEGSWLTVV.

The chain combines TRBV9 with TRBJ2-7, with 12 bases fitting TRBD1. CDR1 and CDR2 (germline): SGDLS, YYNGEE. V lost 3 bases, J lost 4 bases, and 5 bases stayed unmatched. The length of the CDR3 is 15 residues. This CDR3 is CASSARDRGLYEQYF. The CDR3 bases are TGTGCCAGCAGCGCTCGGGACAGGGGGCTTTACGAGCAGTACTTC.

Only a few counts were recorded for this clone. This chain joins TRBV19 and TRBJ1-1, with 8 bases identical to TRBD1. This CDR3 is 14 amino acids long. Germline V gene lookup returns CDR1 LNHDA and CDR2 SQIVND (reference sequence). Unmatched junction bases numbered 3, after V lost 5 bases and J lost 1 base. The CDR3 protein is CASSQGASNTEAFF. In DNA, the CDR3 is TGTGCCAGTAGTCAGGGGGCCTCGAACACTGAAGCTTTCTTT. The variable domain in full, completed from reference TRBV19 and TRBJ1-1, reads DGGITQSPKYLFRKEGQNVTLSCEQNLNHDAMYWYRQDPGQGLRLIYYSQIVNDFQKGDIAEGYSVSREKKESFPLTVTSAQKNPTAFYLCASSQGASNTEAFFGQGTRLTVV.

The rearrangement uses TRBV10-1 and TRBJ1-1, with D unclear. Trimming cost V 7 bases and J 6 bases, with 15 bases left between them. Germline assignment: CDR1 WNHNN and CDR2 SYGVQD (reference sequence). This CDR3 spans 13 amino acids. CDR3 sequence reads: CASKYSQAAEAFF. As DNA, the CDR3 is TGCGCCAGCAAGTACAGCCAAGCCGCTGAAGCTTTCTTT.

The chain combines TRBV5-1 with TRBJ2-1, with D unresolved. Trimming cost V 0 bases and J 4 bases, with 5 bases left between them. The CDR3 covers 13 residues. Germline CDR1 and CDR2: SGHRS and YFSETQ. The CDR3 DNA is TGCGCCAGCAGCTTGGCGAGTTACAATGAGCAGTTCTTC. Its translation: CASSLASYNEQFF. The full variable domain, with the rest looked up from reference TRBV5-1 and TRBJ2-1, is KAGVTQTPRYLIKTRGQQVTLSCSPISGHRSVSWYQQTPGQGLQFLFEYFSETQRNKGNFPGRFSGRQFSNSRSEMNVSTLELGDSALYLCASSLASYNEQFFGPGTRLTVL.

The chain joins TRBV30 to TRBJ2-5; D gene ambiguous. Germline V gene sequence: CDR1 GTSNPN, CDR2 SVGIG (reference sequence). There are 15 residues in the CDR3. Trimming cost V 6 bases and J 0 bases, with 17 bases left between them. CDR3 sequence reads: CACHQKSRNQETQYF. The CDR3 DNA is TGTGCCTGCCACCAAAAAAGCAGGAACCAAGAGACCCAGTACTTC.

This chain uses TRBV28 with TRBJ2-2; 12 bases fit TRBD2. This CDR3 contains 16 residues. The germline V gene encodes CDR1 MDHEN and CDR2 SYDVKM. V shed 6 bases, J shed 6 bases, and the junction held 8 bases outside the gene matches. As DNA, the CDR3 is TGTGCCAGCAGCCATCCTAGCGGGAGGGCCTCCGGGGAGCTGTTTTTT. Translating it yields CASSHPSGRASGELFF.